This TCR beta chain appears in the sequencing data of a study of a mutant IDH1 vaccine in newly diagnosed glioma. Whole-study context: Therapy received beforehand was radiotherapy, temozolomide, or both, with most patients given both. General observations from the study: Top peripheral T cell clonotype shifts appeared unrelated to pseudoprogression.

Sequencing was performed with immunoSEQ multiplex PCR; in TCRdb, only in-frame clones are kept and a portion is missing. Among over 60,000 clones listed, 80% to 90% were seen once. Time point specified: week 35, safety follow-up. Vaccinated patients received 300 ug of mutant IDH1 20-mer peptide per dose, with topical imiquimod. In the case of this clone: Its antigen is as yet unknown.

The material sequenced was PBMCs, taken from a glioma patient whose treatment included an IDH1 peptide vaccine. The sequence was collected from a man in his forties with glioma.

In nucleotides, the CDR3 is TGTGCCAGCAGCTCCAACACAGGACTAGCGGGCTCCTACAATGAGCAGTTCTTC. Translating gives CASSSNTGLAGSYNEQFF. This rearrangement joins TRBV9 to TRBJ2-1; 11 bases are a match to TRBD2. Trimming removed 4 bases from V and 0 bases from J; junction bases left unmatched: 9. Looked up from germline, CDR1 is SGDLS and CDR2 is YYNGEE. The CDR3 totals 18 residues.